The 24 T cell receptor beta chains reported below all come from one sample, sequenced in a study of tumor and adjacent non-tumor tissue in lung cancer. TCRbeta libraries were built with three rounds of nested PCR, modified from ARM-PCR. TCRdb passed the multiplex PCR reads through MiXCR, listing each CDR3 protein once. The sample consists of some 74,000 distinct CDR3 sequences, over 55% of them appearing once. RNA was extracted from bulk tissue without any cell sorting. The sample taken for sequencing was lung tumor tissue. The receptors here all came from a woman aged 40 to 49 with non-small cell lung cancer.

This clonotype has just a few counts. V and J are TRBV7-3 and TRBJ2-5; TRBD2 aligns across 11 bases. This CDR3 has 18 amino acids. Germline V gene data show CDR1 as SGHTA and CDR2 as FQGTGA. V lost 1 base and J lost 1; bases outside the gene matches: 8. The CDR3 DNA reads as TGTGCCAGCAGCTTAAAAGGGAGCCTAGCGGGGGGCCAAGAGACCCAGTACTTC. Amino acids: CASSLKGSLAGGQETQYF.

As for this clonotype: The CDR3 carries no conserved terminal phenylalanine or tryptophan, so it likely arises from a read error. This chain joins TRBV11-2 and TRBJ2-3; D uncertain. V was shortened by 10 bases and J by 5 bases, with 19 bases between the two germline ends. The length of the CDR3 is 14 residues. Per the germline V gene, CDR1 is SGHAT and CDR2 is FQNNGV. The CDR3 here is CANGPLSAVDTQYY. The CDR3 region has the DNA TGTGCCAACGGCCCTCTAAGCGCGGTAGATACGCAGTATTAT.

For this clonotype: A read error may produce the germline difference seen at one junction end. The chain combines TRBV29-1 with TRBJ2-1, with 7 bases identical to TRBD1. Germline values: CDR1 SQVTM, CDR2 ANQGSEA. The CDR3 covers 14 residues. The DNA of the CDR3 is TGCAGCGCAAATAGACAGGGCTCCTACAATGAGCAGTTATTC. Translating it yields CSANRQGSYNEQLF.

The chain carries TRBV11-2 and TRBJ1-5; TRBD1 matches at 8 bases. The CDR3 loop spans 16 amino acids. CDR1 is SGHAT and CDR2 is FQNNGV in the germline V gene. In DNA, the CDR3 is TGTGTCAGAAGCTATGGGGGACAGGATAGTAATCAGCCCCAGCATTTT. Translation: CVRSYGGQDSNQPQHF.

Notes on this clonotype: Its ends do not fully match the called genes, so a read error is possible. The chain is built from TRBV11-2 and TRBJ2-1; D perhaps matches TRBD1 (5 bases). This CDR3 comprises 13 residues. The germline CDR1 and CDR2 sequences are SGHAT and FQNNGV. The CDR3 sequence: CARSLWTDSEQFF. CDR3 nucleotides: TGTGCCAGAAGCTTATGGACCGACAGTGAGCAGTTCTTC.

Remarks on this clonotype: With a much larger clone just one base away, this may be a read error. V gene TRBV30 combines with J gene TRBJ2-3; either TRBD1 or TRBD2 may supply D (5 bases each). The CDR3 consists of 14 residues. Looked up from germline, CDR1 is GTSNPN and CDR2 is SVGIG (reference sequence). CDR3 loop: CAWSGEGSTDTLYF. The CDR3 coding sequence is TGTGCCTGGAGTGGAGAGGGGAGCACAGATACGCTGTATTTT.

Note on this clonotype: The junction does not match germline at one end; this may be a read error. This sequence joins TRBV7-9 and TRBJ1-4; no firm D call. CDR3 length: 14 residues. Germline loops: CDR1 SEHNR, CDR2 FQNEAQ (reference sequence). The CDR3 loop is CAGSLGGSREKLFF. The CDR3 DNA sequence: TGTGCCGGCAGCTTAGGAGGGTCGCGGGAAAAACTGTTTTTT.

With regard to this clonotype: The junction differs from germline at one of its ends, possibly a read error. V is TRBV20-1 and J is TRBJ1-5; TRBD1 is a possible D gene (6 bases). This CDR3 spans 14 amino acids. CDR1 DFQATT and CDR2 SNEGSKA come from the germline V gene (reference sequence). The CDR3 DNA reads TGCAGTGTTAGAGATCGGGAAGGGACACAGCTCCAGCATTTT. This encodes CSVRDREGTQLQHF.

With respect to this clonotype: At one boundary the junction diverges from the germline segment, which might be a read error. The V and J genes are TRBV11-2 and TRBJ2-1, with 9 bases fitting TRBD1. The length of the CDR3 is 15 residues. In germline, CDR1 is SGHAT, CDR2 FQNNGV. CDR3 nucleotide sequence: TGTGCCGACAGCTTAGATGGGACAGGGTACAATAAGCAGTTCTTC. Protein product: CADSLDGTGYNKQFF.

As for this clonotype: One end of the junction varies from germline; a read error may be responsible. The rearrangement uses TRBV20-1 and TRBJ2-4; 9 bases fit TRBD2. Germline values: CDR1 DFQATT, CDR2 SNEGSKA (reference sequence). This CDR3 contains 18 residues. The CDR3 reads CSDGDRGAVAGDKNIQYF. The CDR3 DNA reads TGTAGTGATGGAGATAGAGGAGCGGTAGCGGGAGATAAAAACATTCAGTACTTC.

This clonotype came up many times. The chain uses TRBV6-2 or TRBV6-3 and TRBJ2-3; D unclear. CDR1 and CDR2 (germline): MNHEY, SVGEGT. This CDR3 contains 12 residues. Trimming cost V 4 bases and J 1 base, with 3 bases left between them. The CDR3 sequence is CASSWGTDTQYF. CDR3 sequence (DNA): TGTGCCAGCAGTTGGGGCACAGATACGCAGTATTTT.

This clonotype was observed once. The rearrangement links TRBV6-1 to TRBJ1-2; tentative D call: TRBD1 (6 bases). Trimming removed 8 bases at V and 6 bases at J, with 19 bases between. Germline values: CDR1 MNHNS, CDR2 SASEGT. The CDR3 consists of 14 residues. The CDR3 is CASRVETGNNGYTF. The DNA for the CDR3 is TGTGCCAGCCGAGTCGAGACAGGCAACAATGGCTACACCTTC.

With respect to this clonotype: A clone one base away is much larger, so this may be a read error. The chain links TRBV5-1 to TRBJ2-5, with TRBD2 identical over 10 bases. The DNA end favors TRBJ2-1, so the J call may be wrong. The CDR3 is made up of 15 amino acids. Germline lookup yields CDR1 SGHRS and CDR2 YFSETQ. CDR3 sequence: CASSELAGRQETQFF. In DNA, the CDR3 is TGCGCCAGCAGTGAACTAGCGGGACGGCAAGAGACCCAGTTCTTC.

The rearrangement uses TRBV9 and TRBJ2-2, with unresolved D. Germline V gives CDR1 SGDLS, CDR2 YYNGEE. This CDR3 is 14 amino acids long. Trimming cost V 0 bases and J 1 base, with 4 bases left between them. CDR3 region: CASSVVGNTGELFF. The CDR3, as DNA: TGTGCCAGCAGCGTAGTGGGGAACACCGGGGAGCTGTTTTTT.

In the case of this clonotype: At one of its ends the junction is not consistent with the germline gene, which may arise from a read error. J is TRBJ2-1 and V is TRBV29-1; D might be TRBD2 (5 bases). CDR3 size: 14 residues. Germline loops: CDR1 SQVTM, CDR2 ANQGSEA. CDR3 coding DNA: TGTAGCGTTGAAGACCCTCGGAGCTACAATGAGGAGTTTTTC. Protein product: CSVEDPRSYNEEFF.

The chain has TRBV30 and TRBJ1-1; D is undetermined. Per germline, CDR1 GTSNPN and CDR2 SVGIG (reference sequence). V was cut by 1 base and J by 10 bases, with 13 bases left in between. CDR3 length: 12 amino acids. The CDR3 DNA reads TGTGCCTGGAGTGGGATATACGGCGGAGCTTTCTTT. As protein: CAWSGIYGGAFF.

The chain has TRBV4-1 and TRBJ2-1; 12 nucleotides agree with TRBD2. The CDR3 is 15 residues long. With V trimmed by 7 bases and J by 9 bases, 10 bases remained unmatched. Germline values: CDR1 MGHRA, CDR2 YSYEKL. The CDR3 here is CASTQGLAGSSEQFF. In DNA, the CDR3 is TGCGCCAGCACCCAGGGACTAGCGGGCAGTTCTGAGCAGTTCTTC.

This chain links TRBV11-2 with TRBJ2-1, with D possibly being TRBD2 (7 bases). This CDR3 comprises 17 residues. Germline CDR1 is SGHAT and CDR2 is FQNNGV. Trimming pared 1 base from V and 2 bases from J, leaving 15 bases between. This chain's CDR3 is CASSLGTRGGAYNEQFF. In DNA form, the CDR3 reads TGTGCCAGCAGCTTAGGGACTAGGGGGGGGGCCTACAATGAGCAGTTCTTC.

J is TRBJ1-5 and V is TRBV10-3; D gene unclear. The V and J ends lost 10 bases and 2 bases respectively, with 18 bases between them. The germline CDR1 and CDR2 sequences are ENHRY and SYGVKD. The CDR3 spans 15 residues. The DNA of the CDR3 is TGTGCCACCTCGAGAGGCGCGGACGGCAATCAGCCCCAGCATTTT. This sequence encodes CATSRGADGNQPQHF.

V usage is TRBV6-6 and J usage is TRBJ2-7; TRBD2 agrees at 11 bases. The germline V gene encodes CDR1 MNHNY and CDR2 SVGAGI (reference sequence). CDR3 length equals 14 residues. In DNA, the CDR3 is TGTGTCAGTAGGGGAACTAGCGGGAGAGACGAGCAGTACTTC. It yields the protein CVSRGTSGRDEQYF.

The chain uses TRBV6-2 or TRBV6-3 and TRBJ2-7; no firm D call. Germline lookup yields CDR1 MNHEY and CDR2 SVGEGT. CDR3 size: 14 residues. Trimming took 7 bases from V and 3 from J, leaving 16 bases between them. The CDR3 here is CASTFRALDYEQYF. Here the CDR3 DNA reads TGTGCCAGCACTTTTCGGGCGTTGGACTACGAGCAGTACTTC.

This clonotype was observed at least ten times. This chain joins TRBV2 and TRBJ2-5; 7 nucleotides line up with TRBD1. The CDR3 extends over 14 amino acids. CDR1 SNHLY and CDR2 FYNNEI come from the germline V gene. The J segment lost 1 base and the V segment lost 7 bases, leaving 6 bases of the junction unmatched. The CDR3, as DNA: TGTGCCAGCATCCCGACAGGGCTCCAAGAGACCCAGTACTTC. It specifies CASIPTGLQETQYF.

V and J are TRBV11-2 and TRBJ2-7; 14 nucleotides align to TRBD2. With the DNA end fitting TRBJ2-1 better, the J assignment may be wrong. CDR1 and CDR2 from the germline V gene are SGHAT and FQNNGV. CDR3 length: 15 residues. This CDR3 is CASSLTSGGGYEQFF. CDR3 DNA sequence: TGTGCCAGCAGCTTGACTAGCGGGGGGGGCTACGAGCAGTTCTTC.

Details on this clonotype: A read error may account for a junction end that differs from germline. CDR3 coding DNA: TGCGCCAACAGCCCGGGGGACTTGCCGAACACTGAAGCTTTCTTT. It encodes CANSPGDLPNTEAFF. V usage is TRBV5-1 and J usage is TRBJ1-1, with D perhaps matching TRBD1 (5 bases). From germline, CDR1 is SGHRS and CDR2 YFSETQ. This CDR3 spans 15 amino acids.